This T cell receptor (beta chain) was sequenced in a study of metastatic and nonmetastatic thyroid tumors. Patients had received no treatment of any kind before thyroid surgery. This clone was seen repeatedly, ten times or more. This may be a read error, as it is one base from a much larger clone. The identical CDR3 is also encoded by other nucleotide sequences in the sample. CDR1 is MDHEN, CDR2 SYDVKM, per germline. CDR3 size: 11 residues. With MiXCR, TCRdb called clones anew from the PCR reads. The sample holds about 36,000 clones, under 25% seen once. The J gene is TRBJ1-4, the V gene TRBV28; no clear D gene. The sample comprised blood. The TCR was taken from a female donor with papillary thyroid cancer or a benign thyroid nodule (not recorded which). Some clones in this sample may be carry-over from other donors' samples. This CDR3 is CASSVNEKLFF. The CDR3 nucleotides are TGTGCCAGCAGCGTTAATGAGAAACTGTTTTTT.